This TCR beta chain was captured in a study of blood T cell repertoires in COVID-19. Whole-study context: T cells, B-cell-depleted T cells, or PBMCs supplied cDNA or gDNA.

Germline loops: CDR1 SNHLY, CDR2 FYNNEI. V shed 7 bases and J 2 bases; nucleotides not matched to a gene: 13. The CDR3 contains 16 residues. Sequencing used immunoSEQ multiplex PCR; TCRdb keeps in-frame clones, though not all of them. The repertoire has roughly 60,000 clones, around 90% of them found once; the top ten carry 3.5% to 4.5%. The chain combines TRBV2 with TRBJ2-7, with TRBD1 matching over 8 bases. The sequenced material came from peripheral blood. The receptor was derived from a man aged 50 to 59 with active COVID-19. CDR3 amino acids: CASTLLLPGGPYEQYF. The CDR3 nucleotides are TGTGCCAGCACCCTCCTTTTGCCAGGGGGCCCCTACGAGCAGTACTTC. Variable domain in full (rest from reference TRBV2 and TRBJ2-7): EPEVTQTPSHQVTQMGQEVILRCVPISNHLYFYWYRQILGQKVEFLVSFYNNEISEKSEIFDDQFSVERPDGSNFTLKIRSTKLEDSAMYFCASTLLLPGGPYEQYFGPGTRLTVT.